This T cell receptor beta chain was sequenced in a study of blood T cell repertoires in COVID-19. Germline values: CDR1 SGHTA, CDR2 FQGNSA. The CDR3 covers 12 residues. The V gene lost 2 bases and the J gene lost 9 bases, with 10 bases spanning the gap. Repertoires were generated with immunoSEQ multiplex PCR, while TCRdb's copy carries only in-frame clones and drops some. The table lists 45,000 to 70,000 clones, 73% of them singletons, with more than 15% in the top ten. The chain joins TRBV7-2 to TRBJ2-5; a possible D gene is TRBD2 (6 bases). The source of this sequence is a woman aged 45-65 years with active or convalescent COVID-19. The sequencing sample was made of peripheral blood. CDR3 DNA sequence: TGTGCCAGCAGCTTACCCGGAGGGCCCCAGTACTTC. It encodes CASSLPGGPQYF. Based on the CDR3 plus reference TRBV7-2 and TRBJ2-5, the full variable domain is GAGVSQSPSNKVTEKGKDVELRCDPISGHTALYWYRQSLGQGLEFLIYFQGNSAPDKSGLPSDRFSAERTGGSVSTLTIQRTQQEDSAVYLCASSLPGGPQYFGPGTRLLVL.